The clone carrying this T cell receptor (beta chain) was counted once. The antigen is undetermined. In germline, CDR1 is SGHNT, CDR2 YYREEE (reference sequence). The length of the CDR3 is 13 residues. Trimming removed 10 bases from V and 1 base from J, with 11 bases in between. This entry is derived from a study of glioma-infiltrating T cells. At the level of the study: Glioma patients had dexamethasone for six or fewer days before surgery.

The iRepertoire nested amplicon-rescue multiplex PCR amplified TCR alpha and beta CDR3s from RNA. TCRdb re-analysed the multiplex PCR reads in MiXCR, keeping a single row per CDR3 protein. There are about 410,000 distinct CDR3 sequences in the sample; approximately 42% occur only once, and 9.5% to 15% lies in the top ten. Regarding the study as a whole: A blood CDR3 motif signature was depleted in highly divergent patients.

Sequenced: glioma tissue, nonneoplastic brain tissue, or PBMCs (not recorded which). This chain links TRBV5-4 with TRBJ2-2; the D gene could be TRBD1 or TRBD2 (5 bases each). This TCR was recovered from a human donor with low-grade glioma or glioblastoma, undergoing nonglioma brain surgery, or in good health (not recorded which). In DNA form, the CDR3 reads TGTGCCCGTCGGGGACGGAACACCGGGGAGCTGTTTTTT. This sequence encodes CARRGRNTGELFF.